This T cell receptor (beta chain) was recovered during a study of blood T cell repertoires in COVID-19. Overall study context: Samples came from the United States, Italy and Spain, spanning acute and convalescent COVID-19. Sample material is recorded as cDNA or gDNA derived from T cells, B-cell-depleted T cells, or PBMCs.

Trimming removed 0 bases at V and 2 bases at J, with 10 bases between. CDR1 and CDR2 from the germline V gene are LGHDT and YNNKEL (reference sequence). This CDR3 contains 15 residues. Authors' analysis steps: Estimation of nucleated cell counts relied on the amplification of reference gene primers. Produced via immunoSEQ multiplex PCR; TCRdb's table is partial and in-frame only. V and J calls and clone size follow that table, whereas D and trimming were derived from the DNA. The data hold roughly 150,000 clones, with approximately 90% observed a single time. The sequenced material came from peripheral blood. V usage is TRBV3-1 (or the pseudogene TRBV3-2) and J usage is TRBJ1-2; tentative D call: TRBD1 (5 bases). This TCR derives from a woman in her seventies with acute or convalescent COVID-19. CDR3 nucleotides: TGTGCCAGCAGCCAAGATGACAGAAGGAACTATGGCTACACCTTC. Its protein product is CASSQDDRRNYGYTF.